This T cell receptor (beta chain) was obtained from a study of identical twins. A universal primer site was added by template switching, and unique molecular identifiers were carried by the cDNA. TCRdb independently ran MiXCR on the 5' RACE reads; one entry per CDR3 protein. The data hold hundreds of thousands of distinct CDR3 sequences, with over 8.5% observed a single time. CDR1 SGHAT and CDR2 FQNNGV come from the germline V gene. This CDR3 is built from 14 residues. V was cut by 5 bases and J by 1 base, with 11 bases left in between. Overall study results and limits: Out-of-frame beta chain sequences displayed weaker excess sharing between twins.

All donors comprised healthy Caucasians. There are a few counts of this clonotype. Its target is not known. This sample was also put to use in a study of yellow fever vaccine responses in identical twins. As that study records: Twins' vaccine T cell response reportedly gave the appearance of partial convergence and partial personalization.

This rearrangement joins TRBV11-2 to TRBJ2-5; a weak D match, TRBD2 (5 bases). The sequencing input was PBMCs. This clonotype was sampled from a woman aged 18 to 35 in good health. CDR3 in DNA: TGTGCCAGCAGCCACCCGAGGGCCCAAGAGACCCAGTACTTC. Its translation is CASSHPRAQETQYF.